This T cell receptor (beta chain) was obtained from a study of metastatic and nonmetastatic thyroid tumors. Across the whole study: Thyroid patients, malignant and benign, had repertoires compared across blood and tumor or nodule tissue.

TCRdb re-called the PCR reads with MiXCR. The sample holds about 34,000 clones, roughly 17% seen once. This clone counts as medium-sized. Per the germline V gene, CDR1 is MRHNA and CDR2 is SNTAGT. Trimming removed 5 bases from V and 7 bases from J; junction bases left unmatched: 9. The CDR3 runs to 15 residues. Treatment of any kind had been given to no patient before thyroid surgery. Sequencing used blood. The gene calls are TRBV6-4 and TRBJ2-2; 8 nucleotides line up with TRBD2. The source is a female donor with papillary thyroid cancer or a benign thyroid nodule (not recorded which). Some clones in this sample may be carry-over from other donors' samples. The CDR3 region has the DNA TGTGCCAGCAGTCCTAGCAGCGGGAGCTTCGGGGAGCTGTTTTTT. Amino acid sequence: CASSPSSGSFGELFF.